Below, one T cell receptor beta chain is given with its context. The antigen remains undetermined. Only in-frame clones appear in the TCRdb table, and some are missing; sequencing was by immunoSEQ multiplex PCR. The table includes 2,100,000 or so clones, around 95% detected once. These data come from a study of shared clonotypes between healthy human individuals. Study as a whole: Every donor yielded three CD4 naive, three CD4 memory, two CD8 naive and one CD8 memory plate. Points from the study as a whole: Of the naive CD4 clonotypes, around 4.7% were shared across several donors.

All the donors were Caucasian adults who lived in Nashville, Tennessee. This receptor was identified in a man aged 18 to 29 in good health. Input material: naive CD4+ T cells sorted from blood. As for subset: CD45RA+ positively selected.

CDR3 region: CASSPGIQGAGNTIYF. Written as DNA, the CDR3 is TGTGCCAGCTCACCAGGGATACAGGGTGCTGGAAACACCATATATTTT. This rearrangement joins TRBV18 to TRBJ1-3, with D perhaps matching TRBD1 (6 bases). The CDR3 covers 16 residues. The germline V gene has CDR1 KGHSH and CDR2 LQKENI. The germline V and J ends were trimmed by 2 bases and 2 bases, with 13 bases remaining between them.